The T cell receptor (beta chain) described here comes from a study of T cell repertoires in cytomegalovirus infection. On the study more broadly: Selection of CMV epitopes for the study included recently identified HLA-C-restricted and well-studied HLA-B-restricted ones. Matching HLA type and CMV infection were both indicated by public TCR beta signatures. Study observations and caveats: CMV-specific HLA-C-restricted TCR beta clonotypes dominated the ex vivo response. Pooled public TCR beta family frequency picked out CMV carriers with the relevant HLA.

This clonotype was found a few times. Its target is unknown. TCRdb used MiXCR to reprocess the reads, holding one entry per CDR3 protein. The sample includes a few hundred thousand distinct CDR3 sequences, about 35% of them seen just once. Trimming cost V 3 bases and J 8 bases; bases outside gene matches: 9. Germline CDR1 and CDR2: DFQATT and SNEGSKA (reference sequence). The CDR3 covers 15 residues. The source of this sequence is a human donor in good health (CMV status not recorded). Some clones in this sample may be carry-over from other donors' samples. V and J are TRBV20-1 and TRBJ2-1, with 11 bases identical to TRBD2. Sequenced material: cultured PBMCs, taken from culture after CMV antigen stimulation. The CDR3 DNA sequence: TGCAGTGCTAGTCCTCCGGGACTAGCGGTTGATGAGCAGTTCTTC. As protein: CSASPPGLAVDEQFF.